Each of the 5 T cell receptor beta chains below was sequenced from the same sample in a study of early T cells in non-severe SARS-CoV-2 infection (dated by TCRdb to the early 2020s). Library generation was performed with 5' RACE. This sample was sequenced with a NextSeq 500. TCRdb took the public reads, trimmed them with fastp at Q25, ran MiXCR for clone calling and kept in-frame beta chains. Entries that share a CDR3 protein sequence are merged under the most common genes and DNA. A total of 65,000 to 70,000 distinct CDR3 sequences appear in this sample, about 12% of them only once. The top ten hold less than 2% of the sample. The sequenced sample was whole blood. These receptors all stem from an adult who was a healthcare worker with PCR-confirmed SARS-CoV-2 infection or an uninfected control (not recorded which).

As regards this clonotype: Since a much larger clone is just one base distant, this may be a read error. This chain's CDR3 is CASGSAGNSSLHF. Here the CDR3 DNA reads TGTGCTAGTGGTTCCGCAGGGAATTCATCCCTCCACTTT. This sequence joins TRBV12-5 and TRBJ1-6; weak D call: TRBD1 (5 bases). This CDR3 comprises 13 residues. Germline assignment: CDR1 LGHNT and CDR2 FRNRAP.

This clonotype came up a few times. V and J are TRBV5-1 and TRBJ1-2; TRBD1 agrees at 7 bases. The V gene end was trimmed by 4 bases and the J gene end by 4 bases; junction bases not matched to a gene: 7. Germline CDR1 reads SGHRS; CDR2 reads YFSETQ. The CDR3 is made up of 14 amino acids. In DNA, the CDR3 is TGCGCCAGCAGCCCCGGACAGGCGGCCTATGGCTACACCTTC. Translation: CASSPGQAAYGYTF. The whole variable domain, remainder taken from reference TRBV5-1 and TRBJ1-2, is KAGVTQTPRYLIKTRGQQVTLSCSPISGHRSVSWYQQTPGQGLQFLFEYFSETQRNKGNFPGRFSGRQFSNSRSEMNVSTLELGDSALYLCASSPGQAAYGYTFGSGTRLTVV.

The sample holds many counts of this clonotype. V and J are TRBV20-1 and TRBJ2-7, with 8 bases fitting TRBD1. The germline gives CDR1 DFQATT, CDR2 SNEGSKA (reference sequence). V was clipped by 4 bases and J by 5 bases; unmatched bases: 19. The CDR3 totals 17 residues. This CDR3 reads CSANPGGGGQAIHEQYF. The DNA for the CDR3 is TGCAGTGCTAACCCCGGTGGTGGGGGACAGGCTATCCACGAGCAGTACTTC.

The chain uses TRBV29-1 and TRBJ2-7; no firm D call. The CDR3 extends over 12 amino acids. Trimming stripped 6 bases from V and 3 bases from J, with 12 bases between. The V gene's germline CDR1 is SQVTM and CDR2 ANQGSEA. CDR3 sequence: CSVVRPDYEQYF. The CDR3, as DNA: TGCAGCGTAGTAAGGCCAGACTACGAGCAGTACTTC.

The J gene is TRBJ2-7, the V gene TRBV7-9; a weak D match, TRBD1 (6 bases). Trimming cost V 8 bases and J 3 bases, with 17 bases left between them. Germline CDR1 reads SEHNR; CDR2 reads FQNEAQ (reference sequence). There are 14 residues in the CDR3. The CDR3 region is CASSQAAGDYEQYF. The CDR3 DNA sequence: TGTGCCAGCTCTCAGGCCGCAGGGGACTACGAGCAGTACTTC.